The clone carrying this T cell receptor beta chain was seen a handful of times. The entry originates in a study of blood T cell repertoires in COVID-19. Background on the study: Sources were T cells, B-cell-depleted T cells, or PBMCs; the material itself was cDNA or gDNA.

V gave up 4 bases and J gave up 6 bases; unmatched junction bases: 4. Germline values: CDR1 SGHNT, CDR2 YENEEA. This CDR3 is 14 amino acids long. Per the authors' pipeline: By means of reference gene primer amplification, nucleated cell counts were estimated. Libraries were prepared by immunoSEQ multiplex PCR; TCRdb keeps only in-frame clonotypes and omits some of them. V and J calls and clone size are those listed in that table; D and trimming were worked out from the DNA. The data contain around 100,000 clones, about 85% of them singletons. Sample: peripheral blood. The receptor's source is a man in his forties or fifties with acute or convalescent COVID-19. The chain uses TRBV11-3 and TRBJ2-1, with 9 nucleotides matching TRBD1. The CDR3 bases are TGTGCCAGCAGCTCGGGACAGGGTTCCAATGAGCAGTTCTTC. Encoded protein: CASSSGQGSNEQFF.